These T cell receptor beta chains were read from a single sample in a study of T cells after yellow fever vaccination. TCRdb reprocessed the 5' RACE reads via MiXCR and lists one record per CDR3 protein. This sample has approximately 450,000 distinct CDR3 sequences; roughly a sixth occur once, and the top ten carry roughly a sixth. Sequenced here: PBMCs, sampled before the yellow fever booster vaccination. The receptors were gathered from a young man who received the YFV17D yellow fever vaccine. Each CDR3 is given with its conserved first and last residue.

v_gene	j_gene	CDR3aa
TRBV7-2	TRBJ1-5	CASSGGTGQPQHF
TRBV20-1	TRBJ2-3	CSARSPGLAADTQYF
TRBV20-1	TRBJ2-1	CSADHHYRGDEQFF
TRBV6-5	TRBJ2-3	CASGFGDTQYF
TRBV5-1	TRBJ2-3	CASSSLMTGNGDTQYF
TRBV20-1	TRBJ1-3	CSARDSRGNTIYF
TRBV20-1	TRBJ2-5	CSASAAGGRQETQYF
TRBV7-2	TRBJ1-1	CASSQLVNAEAFF
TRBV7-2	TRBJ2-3	CASSPGAATIEDTQYF
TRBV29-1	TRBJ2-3	CSVDSGVEDTQYF
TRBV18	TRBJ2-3	CASSRTDSNTQYF
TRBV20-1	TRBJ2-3	CSASTGETQYF
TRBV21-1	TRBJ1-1	CASSKGTRTGKNTEAFF
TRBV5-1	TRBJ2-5	CASTALVAGEETQYF
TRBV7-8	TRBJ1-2	CASSPHRGARSYGYTF
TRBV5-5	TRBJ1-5	CASSHGQASNQPQHF
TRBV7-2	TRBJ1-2	CASRPGGSYGYTF
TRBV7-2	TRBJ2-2	CASSRQHTGELFF
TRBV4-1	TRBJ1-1	CASSLQQGAEVF
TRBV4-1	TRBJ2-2	CASSVSGGETGELFF
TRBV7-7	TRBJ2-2	CATGGSGTGELFF
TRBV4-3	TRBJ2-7	CASSQDPNGGSRLEQYF
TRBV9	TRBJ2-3	CASSTISGSTDTQYF
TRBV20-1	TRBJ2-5	CSARDRGRRGDVETQYF
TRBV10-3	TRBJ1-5	CAISEARGQRGNQPQHF
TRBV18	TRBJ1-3	CASSPPVVTFSGNTIYF
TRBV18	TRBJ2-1	CASSPPSGGSYNEQFF
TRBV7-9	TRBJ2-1	CASSSPGQGNEQFF